This T cell receptor beta chain was sequenced during a study of blood T cells in healthy people across ages. The second PCR ran about 6 to 11 cycles with a sample-barcoded 5' primer and J-beta primers. In TCRdb, the 5' RACE reads were re-called with MiXCR into one record per CDR3 protein. This sample has roughly 680,000 distinct CDR3 sequences, with 52% found just once. J gave up 7 bases and V 5 bases, and 8 bases lay outside the gene matches. Germline V CDR1 and CDR2: DFQATT, SNEGSKA (reference sequence). The CDR3 sequence is 14 residues long. This clonotype was detected ten times or more. Its specificity is not known. Isolation yielded PBMCs, at least 7 million per sample, in every case. Study observations and caveats: While age rose, TCR beta diversity per million T cells dropped in a roughly linear way.

What was sequenced was blood. The receptor's source is a woman aged 80 or over in good health. The chain employs TRBV20-1 and TRBJ2-1; 10 bases line up with TRBD2. CDR3 sequence reads: CSAQLAGRNNEQFF. CDR3 nucleotides: TGCAGTGCTCAACTAGCGGGAAGAAATAATGAGCAGTTCTTC.